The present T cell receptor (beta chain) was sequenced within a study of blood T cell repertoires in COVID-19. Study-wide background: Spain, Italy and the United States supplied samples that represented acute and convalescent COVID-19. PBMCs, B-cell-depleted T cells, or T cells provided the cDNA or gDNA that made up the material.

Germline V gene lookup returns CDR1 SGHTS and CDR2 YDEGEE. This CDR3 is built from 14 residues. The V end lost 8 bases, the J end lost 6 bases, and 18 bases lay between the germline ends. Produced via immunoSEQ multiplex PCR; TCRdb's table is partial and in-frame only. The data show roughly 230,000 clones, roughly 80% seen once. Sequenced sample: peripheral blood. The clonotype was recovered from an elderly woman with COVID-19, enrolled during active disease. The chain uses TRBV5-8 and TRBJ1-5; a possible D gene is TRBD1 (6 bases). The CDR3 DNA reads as TGTGCCAGTACCTTACGGGGGGCGTTTCAGCCCCAGCATTTT. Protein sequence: CASTLRGAFQPQHF.